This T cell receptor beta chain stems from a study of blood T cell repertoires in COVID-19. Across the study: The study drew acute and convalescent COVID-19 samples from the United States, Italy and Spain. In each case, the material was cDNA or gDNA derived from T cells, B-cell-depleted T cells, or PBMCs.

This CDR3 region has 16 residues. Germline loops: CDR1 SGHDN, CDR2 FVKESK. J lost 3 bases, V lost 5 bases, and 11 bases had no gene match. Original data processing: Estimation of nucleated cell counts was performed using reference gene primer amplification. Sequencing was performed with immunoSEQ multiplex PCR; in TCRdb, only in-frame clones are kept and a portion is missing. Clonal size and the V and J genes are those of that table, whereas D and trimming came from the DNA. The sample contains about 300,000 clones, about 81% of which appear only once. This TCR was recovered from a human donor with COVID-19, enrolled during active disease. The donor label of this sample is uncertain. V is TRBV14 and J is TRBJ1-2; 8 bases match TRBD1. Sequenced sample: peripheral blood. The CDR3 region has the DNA TGTGCCAGCAGCAAGCGGACAGGGAGAAATTACTATGGCTACACCTTC. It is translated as CASSKRTGRNYYGYTF. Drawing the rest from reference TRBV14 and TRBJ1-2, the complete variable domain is EAGVTQFPSHSVIEKGQTVTLRCDPISGHDNLYWYRRVMGKEIKFLLHFVKESKQDESGMPNNRFLAERTGGTYSTLKVQPAELEDSGVYFCASSKRTGRNYYGYTFGSGTRLTVV.